The 17 T cell receptor beta chains reported below all come from one sample, sequenced in a study of cytomegalovirus exposure and HLA in healthy donors. The PCR ran on 60 Vbeta and 13 Jbeta primers. This table comes from immunoSEQ multiplex PCR, and its TCRdb copy is limited to in-frame clones, with some not included. Of around 200,000 clones listed, about 79% were seen once; the top ten hold about 1.8%. The material sequenced was PBMCs. The receptors derive from a man between 18 and 35 years old in good health and CMV-seronegative.

The chain joins TRBV7-9 to TRBJ2-2; no firm D call. Looked up from germline, CDR1 is SEHNR and CDR2 is FQNEAQ (reference sequence). The ends were cut back, 5 bases at V and 3 bases at J, with 10 bases in the middle. This CDR3 is 14 amino acids long. CDR3 DNA sequence: TGTGCCAGCAGCACCGGGTGGGACACCGGGGAGCTGTTTTTT. Translation gives CASSTGWDTGELFF.

On this clone itself: At one end the junction does not follow the germline gene, possibly because of a read error. The CDR3 sequence is CASRTRGNSGNGCTF. CDR3 in DNA: TGCGCCAGCAGAACCAGGGGAAATAGTGGGAATGGCTGCACCTTC. This chain connects TRBV5-1 to TRBJ1-2, with D perhaps TRBD1 (6 bases). The length of the CDR3 is 15 residues. Germline CDR1 and CDR2: SGHRS and YFSETQ.

This rearrangement joins TRBV4-3 to TRBJ2-2, with D uncertain. The CDR3 is 16 residues long. V lost 2 bases, J lost 0 bases, and 10 bases lay in between. CDR1 is LGHNA and CDR2 is YSLEER in the germline V gene. In DNA, the CDR3 is TGCGCCAGCAGCCAATTGTGGCCAGCGAACACCGGGGAGCTGTTTTTT. Amino acid sequence: CASSQLWPANTGELFF.

The CDR3 region has the DNA TGTGCCAGCAGCTTGAGGGAGCCTAGCTCCTACGAGCAGTACTTC. Encoded protein: CASSLREPSSYEQYF. V is TRBV5-5 and J is TRBJ2-7, with D possibly being TRBD2 (5 bases). V gave up 1 base and J gave up 0 bases, with 11 bases separating them. The CDR3 sequence is 15 residues long. CDR1 is SGHKS, CDR2 YYEKEE, per germline (reference sequence). The full variable domain, with the rest looked up from reference TRBV5-5 and TRBJ2-7, is DAGVTQSPTHLIKTRGQQVTLRCSPISGHKSVSWYQQVLGQGPQFIFQYYEKEERGRGNFPDRFSARQFPNYSSELNVNALLLGDSALYLCASSLREPSSYEQYFGPGTRLTVT.

Concerning this clone itself: Other nucleotide sequences from this sample produce the same CDR3. The chain employs TRBV11-2 and TRBJ2-1; 7 nucleotides match TRBD2. Unmatched junction bases numbered 4, after V lost 1 base and J lost 4 bases. The germline V gene encodes CDR1 SGHAT and CDR2 FQNNGV. This CDR3 contains 15 residues. CDR3 nucleotides: TGTGCCAGCAGCTTAGGTCTAGCGGAATACAATGAGCAGTTCTTC. Translation: CASSLGLAEYNEQFF.

This clone was seen only a few times. The chain joins TRBV6-6 to TRBJ1-4; D remains unclear. The CDR3 extends over 11 amino acids. V was clipped by 7 bases and J by 6 bases, with 6 bases between them. Germline CDR1 is MNHNY and CDR2 is SVGAGI (reference sequence). The CDR3 nucleotides are TGTGCCAGCAACTTAGATGAAAAACTGTTTTTT. This sequence encodes CASNLDEKLFF.

The V gene is TRBV12-1, the J gene TRBJ2-7; TRBD1 reflects the table's D call only, with no check against the DNA. TRBV12-1 is a pseudogene. The CDR3 is 16 residues long. The CDR3 here is CASSFVPRDRGYEQYF. The CDR3 region has the DNA TGTGCCAGCAGCTTTGTCCCCCGGGACAGGGGCTACGAGCAGTACTTC.

The chain uses TRBV7-9 and TRBJ1-1; TRBD1 might be the D (5 bases). V was trimmed by 6 bases and J by 3 bases, leaving 14 bases between them. Germline V lookup: CDR1 SEHNR, CDR2 FQNEAQ (reference sequence). CDR3 length: 14 amino acids. CDR3 DNA sequence: TGTGCCAGCAGTTACAGGAACGCCGACACTGAAGCTTTCTTT. Amino acid sequence: CASSYRNADTEAFF.

This chain connects TRBV29-1 to TRBJ2-1; TRBD1 is a possible D gene (6 bases). V was shortened by 5 bases and J by 4 bases, with 12 bases between the two germline ends. The CDR3 is 13 amino acids. CDR1 is SQVTM, CDR2 ANQGSEA, per germline. DNA for the CDR3: TGCAGCGTTATGACAGGAAATTACAATGAGCAGTTCTTC. It is translated as CSVMTGNYNEQFF.

Here the CDR3 reads CASTPTTGSRETQYF. The DNA of the CDR3 is TGTGCCAGCACCCCTACAACGGGATCACGGGAGACCCAGTACTTC. This sequence joins TRBV9 and TRBJ2-5; D possibly corresponds to TRBD2 (5 bases). CDR1 and CDR2 (germline): SGDLS, YYNGEE. CDR3 length: 15 residues. Trimming took off 6 bases at V and 5 bases at J, with 20 bases between the two ends.

This clone was detected only a few times. J is TRBJ2-7 and V is TRBV30; 8 bases are shared with TRBD1. CDR1 GTSNPN and CDR2 SVGIG come from the germline V gene (reference sequence). The CDR3 sequence is 13 residues long. The junction had 9 bases not matched to a gene; V was cut back by 5 bases and J by 6 bases. The CDR3 nucleotides are TGTGCCTGGGAGAAGCAGGGGGCAGGCGAGCAGTACTTC. Translated: CAWEKQGAGEQYF.

This chain uses TRBV7-6 with TRBJ2-2; the match to TRBD1 covers 8 bases. After removal of 1 base from V and 4 bases from J, the junction contained 8 bases not matched to a gene. The germline CDR1 and CDR2 sequences are SGHVS and FNYEAQ. The CDR3 is 17 residues long. The CDR3 region is CASSLVGTGGGTGELFF. CDR3 nucleotides: TGTGCCAGCAGCTTAGTGGGGACAGGAGGGGGCACCGGGGAGCTGTTTTTT. Looking up the rest from reference TRBV7-6 and TRBJ2-2 gives the full variable domain: GAGVSQSPRYKVTKRGQDVALRCDPISGHVSLYWYRQALGQGPEFLTYFNYEAQQDKSGLPNDRFSAERPEGSISTLTIQRTEQRDSAMYRCASSLVGTGGGTGELFFGEGSRLTVL.

The chain joins TRBV18 to TRBJ1-1, with D tentatively TRBD1 (5 bases). The CDR3 spans 14 residues. V lost 2 bases and J 0 bases, leaving 7 bases between the germline ends. Germline CDR1 KGHSH, CDR2 LQKENI. CDR3 amino acids: CASSPGHLNTEAFF. The CDR3 DNA reads TGTGCCAGCTCACCAGGACACCTGAACACTGAAGCTTTCTTT.

The V call is TRBV13, the J call TRBJ2-7; TRBD2 agrees at 10 bases. This CDR3 has 15 residues. Germline assignment: CDR1 PRHDT and CDR2 FYEKMQ (reference sequence). J was trimmed by 5 bases and V by 4 bases; bases with no gene match: 8. CDR3 region: CASSSELAGRDEQYF. CDR3 bases: TGTGCCAGCAGCTCGGAACTAGCGGGAAGGGACGAGCAGTACTTC.

The chain uses TRBV6-1 and TRBJ2-7, with D possibly being TRBD2 (6 bases). The CDR3 is 15 residues long. V dropped 1 base and J dropped 0 bases, with 10 bases sitting between them. Germline CDR1 is MNHNS and CDR2 is SASEGT. The CDR3 bases are TGTGCCAGCAGTGAAGGGGGGACTCCCTCCTACGAGCAGTACTTC. Translated, it gives CASSEGGTPSYEQYF.

The chain carries TRBV6-5 and TRBJ1-1, with D hard to call. Trimming took 6 bases from V and 1 from J, leaving 12 bases between them. Germline V gene data show CDR1 as MNHEY and CDR2 as SVGAGI. The CDR3 loop spans 14 amino acids. The CDR3 DNA reads TGTGCCAGCAGATCCGAGGCGAGGAACACTGAAGCTTTCTTT. Amino acids: CASRSEARNTEAFF.

V usage is TRBV19 and J usage is TRBJ1-5; 7 positions match TRBD1. Trimming took 7 bases from V and 3 from J; bases not matched to a gene: 6. CDR1 is LNHDA and CDR2 is SQIVND in the germline V gene (reference sequence). The CDR3 runs 14 residues. This CDR3 is CASTLTGANQPQHF. Written as DNA, the CDR3 is TGTGCCAGTACCCTAACAGGGGCCAATCAGCCCCAGCATTTT.